This T cell receptor (beta chain) is drawn from a study of shared clonotypes between healthy human individuals (dated by TCRdb to between 2020 and 2021). Notes on the research overall: A couple of women and a few men aged 18 to 49 years were included in the cohort. Per donor, three plates each were used for CD4 naive and CD4 memory, two for CD8 naive, and one for CD8 memory. The study deeply sequenced blood TCR repertoires of five healthy adults to estimate repertoire size and the extent of clonotype sharing between individuals. Libraries were prepared and TCR repertoires were sequenced by different laboratories using diverse techniques, in order to increase sequencing depth and limit assay-specific biases. Each donor's leukapheresis produced roughly between about 0.9 and 9.5 billion PBMCs.

General findings and caveats noted by the study authors: Sampling was restricted to blood, and TCR repertoires in tissues likely differ from the TCR repertoires found in blood. Compared with non-shared clonotypes, the clonotypes found in all four sorted-subset donors had higher generation probabilities. Naive subsets generally had larger estimated clonotype richness than memory subsets. Pairwise subsampling indicated that sequencing depth was expected to affect the degree of clonotype sharing among donors. The small number of donors limited the genetic and exposure-history diversity represented. Across a handful of donors, around 5% of naive CD4, approximately 3.6% of naive CD8, roughly 2.3% of memory CD4, and approximately 0.42% of memory CD8 clonotypes were shared. Incomplete sequencing was indicated by rarefaction of sorted-subset datasets, despite the large sequencing depth.

Reading from cysteine to phenylalanine, the CDR3 counts 12 amino acids. CDR3 DNA is the only sequence kept; it has 36 bases, read in frame from the first base. Trimming at the junction amounts to 6 bases on V and 4 bases on J, and the germline ends lie 8 bases apart. The germline V gene encodes CDR1 SNHLY and CDR2 FYNNEI. Using the deep immunoSEQ assay, multiplex PCR amplified TCR CDR3 regions from genomic DNA. Genomic DNA extracted from each cell subset was distributed evenly over all wells of several immunoSEQ 96-well plates, and each plate served as one replicate. For sorted subsets, each replicate PCR was loaded with 200 ng genomic DNA, equivalent to 30,000 to 35,000 T cell genomes. The purified libraries were quantified using a Qubit 3.0 fluorometer, sized with a Bioanalyzer 2100, and then quantified again using the KAPA Library Quantification kit. Every immunoSEQ 96-well plate was sequenced on a dedicated single-read 150-cycle Illumina NextSeq 550 flow cell. Turning to the authors' computational methods: Because the immunoSEQ output held only junctional sequences and lacked quality scores, the filtering could not match the filtering applied to full-length reads. Sequences were annotated with PyIR, a Python wrapper for IgBLAST v1.9, using IMGT germline references to assign V/J genes and CDR3. Reads were filtered out if the reads had weak V/J assignments (E-value above 1e-6), no CDR3, stop codons, out-of-frame junctions, or ambiguous translated residues. A V3J clonotype was defined by an identical inferred V gene, J gene, and CDR3 amino acid sequence. To compute the percentage overlap between repertoires, the number of shared unique clonotypes was divided by the size of the smaller repertoire. Richness of each repertoire was evaluated using RTK rarefaction, the Chao1 estimator, and Recon v2.1 estimates of unobserved clonotypes. OLGA was used to compute generation probabilities for all TCRbeta clonotypes that the gDNA method yielded from a few donors. As stored in TCRdb, this immuneACCESS dataset retains in-frame rearrangements with V and J assigned. A fraction of the clones does not appear; measured against another copy, unresolved V genes explain less than half of the discrepancy, and the remainder lacks a known reason. That table is the source of V, J and clone size, and D and trimming were worked out from the DNA. Within this sample are approximately 1,000,000 clones, with 70% to 80% of them counted one time only. The ten most abundant clones make up more than 0.45% of the sample.

Notes on this clone: This clone's antigen is unknown. No much larger clone exists at a distance of one base, and base qualities are not known.

Healthy HIV-negative adults with no recently reported acute infections or vaccinations were included as donors. Only Caucasian adults living in Nashville, Tennessee, USA were represented among the donors. Magnetic negative selection was used to enrich CD4+ T cells, after which naive cells were positively selected on CD45RA and the negative fraction became the memory subset. Blood was collected by leukapheresis, and PBMCs were isolated by Ficoll-Histopaque density gradient centrifugation and then cryopreserved in liquid nitrogen vapor phase. Purity and quantity of every magnetically sorted T cell population were checked by analytical flow cytometry. From each sorted fraction, genomic DNA was isolated and quantified by UV absorbance on a Nanodrop 2000c.

In this chain, TRBV2 is recombined with TRBJ2-3; the D gene remains uncertain. The receptor's source is a man aged 18 to 30 in good health. Some clones in this sample may be carry-over from other donors' samples. The sample comprised memory CD4+ T cells from PBMCs. The intended sense of this specimen's cell subset or site label: CD45RA-negative fraction. The CDR3 is CASSAQADTQYF. The DNA is as follows: TGTGCCAGCAGCGCACAAGCAGATACGCAGTATTTT.